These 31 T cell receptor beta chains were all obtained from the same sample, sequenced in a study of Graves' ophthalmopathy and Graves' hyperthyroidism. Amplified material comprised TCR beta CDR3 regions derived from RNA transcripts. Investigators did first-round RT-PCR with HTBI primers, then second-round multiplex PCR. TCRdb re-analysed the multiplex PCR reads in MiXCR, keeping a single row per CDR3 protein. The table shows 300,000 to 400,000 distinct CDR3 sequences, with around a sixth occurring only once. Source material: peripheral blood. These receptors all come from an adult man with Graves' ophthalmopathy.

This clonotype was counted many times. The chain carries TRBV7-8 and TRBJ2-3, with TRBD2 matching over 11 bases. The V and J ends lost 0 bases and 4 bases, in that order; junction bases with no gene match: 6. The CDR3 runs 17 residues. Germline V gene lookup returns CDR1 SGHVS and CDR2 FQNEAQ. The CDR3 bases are TGTGCCAGCAGCTTAGCCTCTAGCGGGAGGACGGCAGATACGCAGTATTTT. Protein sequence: CASSLASSGRTADTQYF.

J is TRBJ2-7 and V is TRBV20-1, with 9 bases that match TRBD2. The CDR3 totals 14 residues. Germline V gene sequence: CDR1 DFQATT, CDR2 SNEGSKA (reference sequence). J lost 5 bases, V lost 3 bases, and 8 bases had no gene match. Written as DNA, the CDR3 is TGCAGTGCTAGTGGGGCGGGAGGGTTCAACGAGCAGTACTTC. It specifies CSASGAGGFNEQYF.

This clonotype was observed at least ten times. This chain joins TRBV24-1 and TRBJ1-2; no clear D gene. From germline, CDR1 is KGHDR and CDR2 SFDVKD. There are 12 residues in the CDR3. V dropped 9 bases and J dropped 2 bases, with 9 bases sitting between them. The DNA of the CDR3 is TGTGCCACCCGCGGAGAAAACTATGGCTACACCTTC. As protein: CATRGENYGYTF.

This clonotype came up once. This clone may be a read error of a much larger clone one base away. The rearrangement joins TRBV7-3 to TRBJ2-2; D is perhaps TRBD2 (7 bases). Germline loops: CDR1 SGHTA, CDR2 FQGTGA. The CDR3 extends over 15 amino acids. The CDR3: CASSLSRVGTGGLSF. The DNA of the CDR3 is TGTGCCAGCAGCTTAAGCAGGGTCGGGACCGGGGGGCTGTCTTTT.

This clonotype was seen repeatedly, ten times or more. The CDR3 DNA is TGTGCCTGGAGACAACGCGGGACGACCGGGGAGCTGTTTTTT. Protein: CAWRQRGTTGELFF. The rearrangement joins TRBV30 to TRBJ2-2; tentative D call: TRBD2 (6 bases). Trimming cost V 3 bases and J 5 bases, with 13 bases left between them. CDR1 and CDR2 from the germline V gene are GTSNPN and SVGIG (reference sequence). This CDR3 contains 14 residues.

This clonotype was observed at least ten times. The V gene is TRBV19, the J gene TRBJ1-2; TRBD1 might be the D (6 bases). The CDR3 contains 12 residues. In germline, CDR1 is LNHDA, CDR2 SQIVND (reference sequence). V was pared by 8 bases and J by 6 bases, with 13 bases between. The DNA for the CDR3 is TGTGCCAGTTCATCACAGGGACATGGCTACACCTTC. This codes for CASSSQGHGYTF.

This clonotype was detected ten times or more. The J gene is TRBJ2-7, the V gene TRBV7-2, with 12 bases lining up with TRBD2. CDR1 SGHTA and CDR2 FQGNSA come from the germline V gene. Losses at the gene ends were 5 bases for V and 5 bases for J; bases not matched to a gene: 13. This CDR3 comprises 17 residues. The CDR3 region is CASSRGASGRAKNEQYF. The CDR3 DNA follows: TGTGCCAGCAGCCGAGGCGCTAGCGGGAGGGCCAAGAACGAGCAGTACTTC.

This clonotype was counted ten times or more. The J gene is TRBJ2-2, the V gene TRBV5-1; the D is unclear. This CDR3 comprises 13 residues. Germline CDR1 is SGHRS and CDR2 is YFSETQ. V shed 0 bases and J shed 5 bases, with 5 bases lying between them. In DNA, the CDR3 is TGCGCCAGCAGCTTGGTACTAACCGGGGAGCTGTTTTTT. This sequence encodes CASSLVLTGELFF. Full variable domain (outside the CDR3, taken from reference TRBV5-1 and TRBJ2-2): KAGVTQTPRYLIKTRGQQVTLSCSPISGHRSVSWYQQTPGQGLQFLFEYFSETQRNKGNFPGRFSGRQFSNSRSEMNVSTLELGDSALYLCASSLVLTGELFFGEGSRLTVL.

CDR3 nucleotide sequence: TGCAGTGCTCAGATCCAGGGGGGCCAAGAGACCCAGTACTTC. This sequence encodes CSAQIQGGQETQYF. The gene calls are TRBV20-1 and TRBJ2-5, with TRBD1 as a possible D gene (7 bases). CDR1 is DFQATT and CDR2 is SNEGSKA in the germline V gene (reference sequence). V was shortened by 5 bases and J by 1 base, with 14 bases between the two germline ends. The CDR3 is 14 amino acids.

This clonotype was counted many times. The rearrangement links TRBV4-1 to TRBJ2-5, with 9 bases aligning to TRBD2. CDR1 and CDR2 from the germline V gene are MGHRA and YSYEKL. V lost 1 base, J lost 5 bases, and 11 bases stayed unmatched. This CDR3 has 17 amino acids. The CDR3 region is CASSQAGVSGSVETQYF. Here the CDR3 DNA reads TGCGCCAGCAGCCAAGCCGGCGTTAGCGGGAGCGTGGAGACCCAGTACTTC.

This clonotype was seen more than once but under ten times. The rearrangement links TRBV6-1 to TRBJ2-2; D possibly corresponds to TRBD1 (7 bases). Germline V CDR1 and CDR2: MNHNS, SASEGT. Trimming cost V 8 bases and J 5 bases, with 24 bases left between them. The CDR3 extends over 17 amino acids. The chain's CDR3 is CASARSVQGTGTGELFF. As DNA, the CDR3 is TGTGCCAGCGCCCGATCGGTACAGGGGACTGGGACCGGGGAGCTGTTTTTT.

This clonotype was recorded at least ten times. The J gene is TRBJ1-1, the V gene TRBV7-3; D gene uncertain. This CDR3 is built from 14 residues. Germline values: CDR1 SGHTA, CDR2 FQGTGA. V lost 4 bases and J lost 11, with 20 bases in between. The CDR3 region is CASSSVSFTRVAFF. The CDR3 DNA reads TGTGCCAGCAGCTCTGTGTCCTTCACCCGAGTTGCTTTCTTT.

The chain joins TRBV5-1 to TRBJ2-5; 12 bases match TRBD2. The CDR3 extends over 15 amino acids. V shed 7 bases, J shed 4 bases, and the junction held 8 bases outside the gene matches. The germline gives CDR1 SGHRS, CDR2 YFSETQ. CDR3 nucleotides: TGCGCCAGCGCGAATGGACTAGCGGGACGAGAGACCCAGTACTTC. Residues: CASANGLAGRETQYF.

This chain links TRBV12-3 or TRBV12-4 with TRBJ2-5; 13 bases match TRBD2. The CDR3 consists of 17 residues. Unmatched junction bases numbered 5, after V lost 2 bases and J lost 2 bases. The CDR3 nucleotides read TGTGCCAGCAGTTTAATAGGACTAGCGGGAGATCAAGAGACCCAGTACTTC. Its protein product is CASSLIGLAGDQETQYF.

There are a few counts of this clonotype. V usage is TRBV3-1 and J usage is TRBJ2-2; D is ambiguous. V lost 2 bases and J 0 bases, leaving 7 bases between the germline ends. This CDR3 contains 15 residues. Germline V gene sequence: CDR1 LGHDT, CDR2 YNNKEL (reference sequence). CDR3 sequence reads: CASSQLGSNTGELFF. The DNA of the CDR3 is TGTGCCAGCAGCCAACTAGGTTCGAACACCGGGGAGCTGTTTTTT.

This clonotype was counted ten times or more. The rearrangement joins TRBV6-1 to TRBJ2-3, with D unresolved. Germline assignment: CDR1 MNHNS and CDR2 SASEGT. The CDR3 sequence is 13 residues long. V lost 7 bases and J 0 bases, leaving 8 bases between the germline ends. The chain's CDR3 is CASTEASTDTQYF. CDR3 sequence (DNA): TGTGCCAGCACCGAAGCTAGCACAGATACGCAGTATTTT.

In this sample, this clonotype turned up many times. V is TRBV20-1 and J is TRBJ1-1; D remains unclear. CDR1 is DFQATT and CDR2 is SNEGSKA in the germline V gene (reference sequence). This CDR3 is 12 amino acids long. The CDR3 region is CRPAGPNTEAFF. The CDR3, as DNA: TGCAGACCGGCCGGGCCTAACACTGAAGCTTTCTTT.

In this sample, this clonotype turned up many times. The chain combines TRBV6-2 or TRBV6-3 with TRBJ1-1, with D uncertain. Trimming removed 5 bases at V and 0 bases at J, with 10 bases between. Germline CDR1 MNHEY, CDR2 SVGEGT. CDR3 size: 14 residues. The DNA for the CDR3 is TGTGCCAGCAGTACCCCCCGGGTGAACACTGAAGCTTTCTTT. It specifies CASSTPRVNTEAFF.

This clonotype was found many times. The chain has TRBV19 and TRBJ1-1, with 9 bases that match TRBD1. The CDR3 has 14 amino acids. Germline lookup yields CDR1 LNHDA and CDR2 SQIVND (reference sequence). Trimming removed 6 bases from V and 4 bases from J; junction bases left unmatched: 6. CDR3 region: CASRKQGASTEAFF. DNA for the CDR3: TGTGCCAGTAGAAAACAGGGGGCGAGCACTGAAGCTTTCTTT.

CDR3 DNA sequence: TGTGCCAGCAGCGCCGGGACTAGCGGGAGTCTTTACGAGCAGTACTTC. Translation gives CASSAGTSGSLYEQYF. The V and J genes are TRBV12-3 or TRBV12-4 and TRBJ2-7, with 14 positions matching TRBD2. Germline trimming cut 6 bases from V and 4 bases from J; bases unmatched to any gene: 8. There are 16 residues in the CDR3.

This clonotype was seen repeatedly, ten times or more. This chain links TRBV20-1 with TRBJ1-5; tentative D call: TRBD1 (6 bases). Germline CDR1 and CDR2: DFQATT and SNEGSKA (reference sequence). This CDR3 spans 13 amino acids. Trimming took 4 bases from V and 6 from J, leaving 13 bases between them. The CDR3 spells CSATPGGVQPQHF. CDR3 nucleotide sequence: TGCAGTGCTACTCCGGGGGGCGTTCAGCCCCAGCATTTT.

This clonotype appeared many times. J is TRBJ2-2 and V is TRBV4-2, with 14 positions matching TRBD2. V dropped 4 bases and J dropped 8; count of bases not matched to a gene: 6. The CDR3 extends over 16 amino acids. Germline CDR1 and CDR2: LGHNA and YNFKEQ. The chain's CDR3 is CASSPTGTSGSGELFF. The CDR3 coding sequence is TGTGCCAGCAGCCCCACCGGGACTAGCGGGAGTGGGGAGCTGTTTTTT.

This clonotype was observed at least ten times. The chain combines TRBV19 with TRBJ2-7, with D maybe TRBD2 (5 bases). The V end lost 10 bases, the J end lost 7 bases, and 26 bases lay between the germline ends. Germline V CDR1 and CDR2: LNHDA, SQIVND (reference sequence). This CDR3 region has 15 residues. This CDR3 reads CAINEGLARRMEQYF. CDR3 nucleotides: TGTGCCATCAATGAGGGCCTCGCCCGAAGGATGGAGCAGTACTTC.

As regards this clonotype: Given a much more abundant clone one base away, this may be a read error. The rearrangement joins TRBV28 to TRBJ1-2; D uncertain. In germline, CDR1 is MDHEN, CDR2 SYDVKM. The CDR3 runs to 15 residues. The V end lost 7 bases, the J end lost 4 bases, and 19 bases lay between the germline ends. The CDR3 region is CASIQTPGSGYGYTF. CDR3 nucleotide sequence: TGTGCCAGCATTCAAACCCCGGGGTCTGGCTATGGCTACACCTTC.

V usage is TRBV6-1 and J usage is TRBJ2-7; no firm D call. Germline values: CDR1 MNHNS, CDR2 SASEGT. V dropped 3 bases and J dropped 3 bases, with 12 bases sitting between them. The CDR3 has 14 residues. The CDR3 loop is CASSEGWVDYEQYF. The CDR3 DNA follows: TGTGCCAGCAGTGAGGGCTGGGTCGACTACGAGCAGTACTTC.

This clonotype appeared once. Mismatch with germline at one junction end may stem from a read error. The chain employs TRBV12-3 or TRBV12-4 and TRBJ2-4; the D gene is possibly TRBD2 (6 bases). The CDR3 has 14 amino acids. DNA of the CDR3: TGTGCCAGCCGTTTATCGGGAGATGGAAACCTTCAGTACTTC. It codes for CASRLSGDGNLQYF.

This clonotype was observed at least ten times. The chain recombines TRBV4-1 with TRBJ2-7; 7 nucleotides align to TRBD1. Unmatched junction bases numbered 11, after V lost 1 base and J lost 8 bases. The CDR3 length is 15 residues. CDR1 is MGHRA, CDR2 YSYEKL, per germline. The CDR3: CASSQVFEGAWKQYF. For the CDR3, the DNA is TGCGCCAGCAGCCAAGTATTCGAGGGGGCTTGGAAGCAGTACTTC.

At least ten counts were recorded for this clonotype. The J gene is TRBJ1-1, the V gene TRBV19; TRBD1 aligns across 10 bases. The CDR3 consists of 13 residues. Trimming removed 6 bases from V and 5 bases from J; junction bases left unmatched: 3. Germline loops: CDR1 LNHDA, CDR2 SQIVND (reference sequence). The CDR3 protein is CASRGTGETEAFF. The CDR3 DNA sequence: TGTGCCAGTAGGGGGACAGGGGAAACTGAAGCTTTCTTT.

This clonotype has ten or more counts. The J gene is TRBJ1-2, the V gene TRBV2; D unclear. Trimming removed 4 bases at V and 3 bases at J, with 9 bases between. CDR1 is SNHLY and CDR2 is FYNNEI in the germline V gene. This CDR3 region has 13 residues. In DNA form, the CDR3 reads TGTGCCAGCAGTGTCTCCGGGTACTATGGCTACACCTTC. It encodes CASSVSGYYGYTF.

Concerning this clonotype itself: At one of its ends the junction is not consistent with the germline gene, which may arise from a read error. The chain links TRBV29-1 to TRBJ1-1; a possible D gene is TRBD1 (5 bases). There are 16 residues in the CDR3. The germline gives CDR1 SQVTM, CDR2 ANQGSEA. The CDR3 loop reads CSVSPMLLGRTTEASF. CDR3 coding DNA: TGCAGCGTCTCCCCTATGTTATTGGGGAGGACAACTGAAGCTTCCTTT.

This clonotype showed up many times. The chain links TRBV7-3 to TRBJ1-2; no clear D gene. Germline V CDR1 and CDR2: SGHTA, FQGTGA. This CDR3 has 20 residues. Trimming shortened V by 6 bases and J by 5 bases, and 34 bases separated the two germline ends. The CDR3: CASSPLPNARRTVKEYGYTF. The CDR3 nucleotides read TGTGCCAGCAGTCCTTTACCCAATGCCCGTAGGACGGTGAAAGAGTATGGCTACACCTTC.